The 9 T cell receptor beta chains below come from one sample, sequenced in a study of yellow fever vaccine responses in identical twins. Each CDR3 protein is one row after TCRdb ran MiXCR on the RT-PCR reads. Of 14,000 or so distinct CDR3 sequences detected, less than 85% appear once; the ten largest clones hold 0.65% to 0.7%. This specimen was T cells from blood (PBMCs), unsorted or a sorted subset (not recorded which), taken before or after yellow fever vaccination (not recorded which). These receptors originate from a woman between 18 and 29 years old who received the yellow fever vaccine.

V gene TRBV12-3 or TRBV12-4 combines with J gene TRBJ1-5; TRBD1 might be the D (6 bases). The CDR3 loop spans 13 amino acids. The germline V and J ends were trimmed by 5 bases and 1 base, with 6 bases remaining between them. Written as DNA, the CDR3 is TGTGCCAGCAGTAGGGGGAGCAATCAGCCCCAGCATTTT. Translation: CASSRGSNQPQHF.

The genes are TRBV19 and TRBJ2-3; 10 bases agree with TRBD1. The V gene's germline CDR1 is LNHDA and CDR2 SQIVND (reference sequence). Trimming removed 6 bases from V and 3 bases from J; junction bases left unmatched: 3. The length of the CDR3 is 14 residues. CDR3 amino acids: CASSGQGGTDTQYF. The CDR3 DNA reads TGTGCCAGTAGCGGACAGGGGGGGACAGATACGCAGTATTTT.

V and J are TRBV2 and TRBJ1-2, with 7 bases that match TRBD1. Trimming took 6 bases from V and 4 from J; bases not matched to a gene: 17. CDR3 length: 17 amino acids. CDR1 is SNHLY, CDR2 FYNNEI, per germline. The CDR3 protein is CASRARDSRTGGYGYTF. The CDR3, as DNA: TGTGCCAGCAGGGCCCGGGACAGTAGAACTGGAGGCTATGGCTACACCTTC.

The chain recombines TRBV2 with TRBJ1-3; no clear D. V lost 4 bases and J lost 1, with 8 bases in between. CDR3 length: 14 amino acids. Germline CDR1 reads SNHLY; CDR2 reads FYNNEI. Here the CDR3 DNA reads TGTGCCAGCAGTGGGGATGGGTCTGGAAACACCATATATTTT. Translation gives CASSGDGSGNTIYF.

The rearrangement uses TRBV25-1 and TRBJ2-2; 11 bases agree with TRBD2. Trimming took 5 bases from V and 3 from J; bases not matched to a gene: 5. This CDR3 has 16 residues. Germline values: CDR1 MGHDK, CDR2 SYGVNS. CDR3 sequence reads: CASSRGTSGYTGELFF. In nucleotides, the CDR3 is TGTGCCAGCAGTAGAGGGACTAGCGGATACACCGGGGAGCTGTTTTTT.

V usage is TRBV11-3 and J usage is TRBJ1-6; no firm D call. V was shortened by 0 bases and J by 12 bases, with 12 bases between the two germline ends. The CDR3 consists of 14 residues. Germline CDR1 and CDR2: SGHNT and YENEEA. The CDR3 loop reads CASSLDRIFRPLHF. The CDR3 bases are TGTGCCAGCAGCTTAGACAGGATTTTTAGACCCCTCCACTTT.

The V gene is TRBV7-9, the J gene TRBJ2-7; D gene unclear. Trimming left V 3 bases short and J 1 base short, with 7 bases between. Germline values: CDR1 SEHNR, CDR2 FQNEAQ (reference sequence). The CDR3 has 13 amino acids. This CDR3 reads CASSLSTSYEQYF. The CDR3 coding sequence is TGTGCCAGCAGCTTGTCTACATCCTACGAGCAGTACTTC. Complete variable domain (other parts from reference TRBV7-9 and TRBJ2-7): DTGVSQNPRHKITKRGQNVTFRCDPISEHNRLYWYRQTLGQGPEFLTYFQNEAQLEKSRLLSDRFSAERPKGSFSTLEIQRTEQGDSAMYLCASSLSTSYEQYFGPGTRLTVT.

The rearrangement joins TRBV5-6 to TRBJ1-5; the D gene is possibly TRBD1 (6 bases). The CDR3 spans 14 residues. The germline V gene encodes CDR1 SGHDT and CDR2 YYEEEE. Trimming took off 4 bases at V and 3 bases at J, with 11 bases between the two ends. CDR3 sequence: CASSRRGANQPQHF. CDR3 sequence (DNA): TGTGCCAGCAGCCGAAGGGGGGCCAATCAGCCCCAGCATTTT.

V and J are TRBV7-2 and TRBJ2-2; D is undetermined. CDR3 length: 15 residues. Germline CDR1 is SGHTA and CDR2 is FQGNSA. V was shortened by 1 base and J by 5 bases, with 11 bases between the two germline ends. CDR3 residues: CASSLGQSRTGELFF. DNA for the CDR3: TGTGCCAGCAGCTTAGGGCAGTCGAGGACCGGGGAGCTGTTTTTT.